Below are 22 T cell receptor beta chains sequenced from a single sample in a study of blood T cell repertoires in COVID-19. TCRdb's copy holds only in-frame clones and misses some; the assay was immunoSEQ multiplex PCR. Here the sample spans roughly 250,000 clones, about 80% being singletons. Sequencing was carried out using peripheral blood. The receptors were gathered from a person between 65 and 79 years old with COVID-19, enrolled during active disease.

The rearrangement uses TRBV27 and TRBJ1-6; 7 bases agree with TRBD1. J lost 8 bases, V lost 6 bases, and 10 bases had no gene match. The CDR3 totals 15 residues. Germline lookup yields CDR1 MNHEY and CDR2 SMNVEV (reference sequence). The CDR3 DNA reads as TGTGCCAGCAGGAGCATCGACAGGGAGTATTCACCCCTCCACTTT. It encodes CASRSIDREYSPLHF.

The genes are TRBV15 and TRBJ1-6; D unresolved. This CDR3 is built from 15 residues. V was trimmed by 0 bases and J by 10 bases, leaving 13 bases between them. CDR1 and CDR2 (germline): LNHNV, YYDKDF (reference sequence). The CDR3 loop reads CATSREAPAGSPLHF. The DNA of the CDR3 is TGTGCCACCAGCAGAGAGGCCCCAGCGGGGTCACCCCTCCACTTT.

This clone was detected only once. The chain uses TRBV3-1 (or the pseudogene TRBV3-2) and TRBJ2-1; the D is unclear. Germline CDR1 reads LGHDT; CDR2 reads YNNKEL (reference sequence). The CDR3 length is 16 residues. Trimming took 0 bases from V and 2 from J, leaving 11 bases between them. CDR3 residues: CASSQEVWSTYNEQFF. For the CDR3, the DNA is TGTGCCAGCAGCCAAGAGGTCTGGAGCACCTACAATGAGCAGTTCTTC.

The chain carries TRBV27 and TRBJ2-3; 8 bases map to TRBD1. The ends lost 5 bases at V and 1 base at J; junction bases unmatched: 5. Per germline, CDR1 MNHEY and CDR2 SMNVEV (reference sequence). The CDR3 covers 15 residues. CDR3 loop: CASSHGQGGTDTQYF. The CDR3 DNA sequence: TGTGCCAGCAGTCATGGACAGGGAGGCACAGATACGCAGTATTTT.

This sequence joins TRBV29-1 and TRBJ2-3; D ambiguous. This CDR3 has 11 amino acids. V was clipped by 4 bases and J by 4 bases, with 6 bases between them. Germline values: CDR1 SQVTM, CDR2 ANQGSEA. The CDR3 spells CSVAGSDTQYF. Here the CDR3 DNA reads TGCAGCGTTGCCGGGTCAGATACGCAGTATTTT.

V gene TRBV7-3 combines with J gene TRBJ2-6; 10 nucleotides align to TRBD1. The CDR3 totals 18 residues. Trimming at V came to 4 bases and at J to 2 bases, leaving 8 bases not matched to a gene. Germline CDR1 SGHTA, CDR2 FQGTGA. CDR3 sequence reads: CASSSSGQGTTGANVLTF. In nucleotides, the CDR3 is TGTGCCAGCAGCTCATCGGGACAGGGGACTACTGGGGCCAACGTCCTGACTTTC. The full variable domain, with the rest looked up from reference TRBV7-3 and TRBJ2-6, is GAGVSQTPSNKVTEKGKYVELRCDPISGHTALYWYRQSLGQGPEFLIYFQGTGAADDSGLPNDRFFAVRPEGSVSTLKIQRTERGDSAVYLCASSSSGQGTTGANVLTFGAGSRLTVL.

The CDR3 DNA sequence: TGTGCCACCAGTGATCCCTTTGCAGGGGATTATGGCTACACCTTC. Translating gives CATSDPFAGDYGYTF. This chain joins TRBV24-1 and TRBJ1-2, with D perhaps matching TRBD1 (6 bases). Germline loops: CDR1 KGHDR, CDR2 SFDVKD. V lost 3 bases and J lost 5, with 15 bases in between. This CDR3 spans 15 amino acids.

The CDR3 spells CASSPPRAAGATDTQYF. DNA for the CDR3: TGTGCCAGCAGTCCACCCCGAGCAGCGGGGGCCACAGATACGCAGTATTTT. This rearrangement joins TRBV28 to TRBJ2-3; 8 bases match TRBD2. Germline trimming cut 5 bases from V and 2 bases from J; bases unmatched to any gene: 12. Germline V gene sequence: CDR1 MDHEN, CDR2 SYDVKM. The CDR3 has 17 amino acids.

The rearrangement links TRBV2 to TRBJ2-6; 8 bases fit TRBD1. The V gene end was trimmed by 3 bases and the J gene end by 0 bases; junction bases not matched to a gene: 13. The germline V gene has CDR1 SNHLY and CDR2 FYNNEI. This CDR3 spans 20 amino acids. The chain's CDR3 is CASSDAGTGRMNSGANVLTF. Here the CDR3 DNA reads TGTGCCAGCAGTGATGCCGGGACAGGCCGTATGAACTCTGGGGCCAACGTCCTGACTTTC.

This sequence joins TRBV25-1 and TRBJ2-7; perhaps TRBD2 as D (5 bases). The CDR3 sequence is 13 residues long. Between the trimmed V and J ends, which lost 8 bases and 2 bases, there was a span of 13 bases. CDR1 MGHDK and CDR2 SYGVNS come from the germline V gene. CDR3 residues: CASSLGRTYEQYF. The CDR3 DNA sequence: TGTGCCAGCTCGCTTGGGAGAACCTACGAGCAGTACTTC.

The V call is TRBV5-8, the J call TRBJ2-7, with TRBD1 matching 9 bases. V gave up 4 bases and J gave up 0 bases; unmatched junction bases: 5. From germline, CDR1 is SGHTS and CDR2 YDEGEE. The CDR3 runs 15 residues. The CDR3 DNA is TGTGCCAGCAGCACACAGGGGGCGTTCTCCTACGAGCAGTACTTC. This encodes CASSTQGAFSYEQYF.

This chain joins TRBV14 and TRBJ1-1; 9 bases line up with TRBD1. Germline V lookup: CDR1 SGHDN, CDR2 FVKESK. Trimming removed 7 bases from V and 8 bases from J; junction bases left unmatched: 8. CDR3 size: 13 residues. The CDR3 reads CASNKQGAMEAFF. The DNA of the CDR3 is TGTGCCAGCAACAAACAGGGGGCGATGGAAGCTTTCTTT.

V gene TRBV18 combines with J gene TRBJ2-2; maybe TRBD1 (6 bases). This CDR3 region has 19 residues. Trimming left V 3 bases short and J 2 bases short, with 22 bases between. Germline V gives CDR1 KGHSH, CDR2 LQKENI. CDR3 region: CASSPMDRTRFTNTGELFF. The DNA for the CDR3 is TGTGCCAGCTCACCGATGGACAGAACTCGATTTACCAACACCGGGGAGCTGTTTTTT.

J is TRBJ2-7 and V is TRBV19; TRBD1 agrees at 9 bases. Germline V gives CDR1 LNHDA, CDR2 SQIVND (reference sequence). V was pared by 7 bases and J by 0 bases, with 4 bases of the junction left unmatched. The CDR3 runs to 14 residues. The DNA of the CDR3 is TGTGCCAGTAAAGGGACAGGGACCTCCTACGAGCAGTACTTC. Amino acid sequence: CASKGTGTSYEQYF.

V and J are TRBV7-9 and TRBJ2-2; 8 bases are shared with TRBD2. CDR1 is SEHNR, CDR2 FQNEAQ, per germline (reference sequence). This CDR3 region has 15 residues. V was pared by 4 bases and J by 6 bases, with 7 bases of the junction left unmatched. The CDR3 sequence is CASSSGLGQSGELFF. CDR3 in DNA: TGTGCCAGCAGCTCGGGACTAGGCCAGTCCGGGGAGCTGTTTTTT.

There are a few counts of this clone. The rearrangement joins TRBV11-3 to TRBJ2-1, with TRBD2 matching 9 bases. CDR1 SGHNT and CDR2 YENEEA come from the germline V gene. This CDR3 region has 15 residues. J lost 4 bases, V lost 6 bases, and 7 bases had no gene match. The CDR3 spells CASSISGGLYNEQFF. The CDR3 bases are TGTGCCAGCAGTATTAGCGGGGGATTGTACAATGAGCAGTTCTTC.

A single count supports this clone. The chain uses TRBV7-2 and TRBJ2-5; 12 bases match TRBD2. Germline V gene data show CDR1 as SGHTA and CDR2 as FQGNSA. The CDR3 length is 16 residues. V was clipped by 5 bases and J by 3 bases; unmatched bases: 7. CDR3 bases: TGTGCCAGCAGCGCGCGGACTAGCGGGAAAAAAGAGACCCAGTACTTC. As protein: CASSARTSGKKETQYF.

V and J are TRBV3-1 (or the pseudogene TRBV3-2) and TRBJ2-3, with 16 bases that match TRBD2. CDR3 length: 23 amino acids. Germline V lookup: CDR1 LGHDT, CDR2 YNNKEL (reference sequence). The V and J ends lost 0 bases and 5 bases, in that order; junction bases with no gene match: 20. The CDR3 DNA follows: TGTGCCAGCAGCCAAGAGGTCTCTACCCCCGGGACTAGCGGGAGGGCCAAGTTAGATACGCAGTATTTT. Its protein is CASSQEVSTPGTSGRAKLDTQYF.

The genes are TRBV18 and TRBJ2-1, with 7 positions matching TRBD2. Trimming took 2 bases from V and 2 from J; bases not matched to a gene: 0. CDR1 is KGHSH and CDR2 is LQKENI in the germline V gene. This CDR3 spans 14 amino acids. CDR3: CASSPGTTYNEQFF. Here the CDR3 DNA reads TGTGCCAGCTCACCAGGGACTACCTACAATGAGCAGTTCTTC.

The chain couples TRBV27 to TRBJ2-1, with 10 bases lining up with TRBD2. The CDR3 covers 15 residues. The ends lost 3 bases at V and 7 bases at J; junction bases unmatched: 6. CDR1 MNHEY and CDR2 SMNVEV come from the germline V gene (reference sequence). CDR3 protein: CASSLLAGVVNEQFF. CDR3 coding DNA: TGTGCCAGCAGTTTGCTAGCGGGAGTCGTGAATGAGCAGTTCTTC.

The chain employs TRBV14 and TRBJ1-2; D is uncertain. Deletions cut 4 bases from V and 4 bases from J, with 13 bases between. The germline CDR1 and CDR2 sequences are SGHDN and FVKESK. The CDR3 loop spans 14 amino acids. The CDR3 DNA reads as TGTGCCAGCAGCCCTCCCACGGGTTCCTATGGCTACACCTTC. This translates into CASSPPTGSYGYTF.

This rearrangement joins TRBV24-1 to TRBJ2-2, with D possibly TRBD1 on 5 matching bases. The CDR3 has 14 amino acids. V dropped 5 bases and J dropped 3 bases, with 9 bases sitting between them. Germline loops: CDR1 KGHDR, CDR2 SFDVKD. The CDR3 coding sequence is TGTGCCACCAGTGGTCAGGGTTACACCGGGGAGCTGTTTTTT. This gives the protein CATSGQGYTGELFF.